Listed below are T cell receptor beta chains from one sample, sequenced in a study of monozygotic twins with inflammatory bowel disease. TCRdb reprocessed the 5' RACE reads, with one entry per CDR3 protein and no DNA. This repertoire includes about 300,000 distinct CDR3 sequences. The specimen was blood. The source of these receptors is a human donor with ulcerative colitis or Crohn's disease, or a healthy co-twin of an affected twin (not recorded which). Both conserved end residues are part of each CDR3.

V gene,CDR3 length,J gene,CDR3 protein
TRBV28,14,TRBJ2-7,CASRPDRGQYEQYF
TRBV6-5,16,TRBJ2-5,CASSYSGGQDGETQYF
TRBV7-2,12,TRBJ2-3,CASSLVADTQYF
TRBV28,12,TRBJ2-7,CASSRLGGEQYF
TRBV28,13,TRBJ2-3,CASSRTGGDTQYF
TRBV7-2,14,TRBJ1-4,CASSLGRGQAEVFF
TRBV7-2,16,TRBJ2-1,CASSLDWMSADNEQFF
TRBV5-6,12,TRBJ2-3,CASSTNTITQYF
TRBV12-3/TRBV12-4,13,TRBJ2-2,CASSSLTTGELFF
TRBV7-9,15,TRBJ2-7,CASSSRQGGSYEQYF
TRBV4-1,16,TRBJ2-1,CASSQDGSGRVREQFF
TRBV5-1,17,TRBJ2-1,CASSGGGLAYSYNEQFF
TRBV29-1,16,TRBJ2-5,CSALPSAGTVGETQYF
TRBV7-2,16,TRBJ2-3,CASRRTSGGSTDTQYF
TRBV19,17,TRBJ2-2,CASSASGQGRNTGELFF
TRBV27,14,TRBJ2-1,CASSGTSPHNEQFF
TRBV18,14,TRBJ1-2,CASSERGSNYGYTF
TRBV18,16,TRBJ2-3,CASSALASRRADTQYF
TRBV13,14,TRBJ1-4,CASSSGQRGEKLFF
TRBV5-6,13,TRBJ2-1,CASFRGSYNEQFF
TRBV24-1,15,TRBJ2-2,CATSVNHQGAGELFF
TRBV2,13,TRBJ1-6,CASTNRENSPLHF
TRBV5-1,19,TRBJ2-1,CASSFALDRIVLRDNEQFF
TRBV30,13,TRBJ2-1,CALALKGGNEQFF
TRBV20-1,13,TRBJ1-1,CSPTPEGDTEAFF
TRBV3-1,16,TRBJ2-2,CASSPLGGALSGELFF
TRBV4-3,17,TRBJ2-1,CASSQEGSGRVYNEQFF
TRBV19,15,TRBJ2-1,CASSMHTNLGNEQFF
TRBV27,17,TRBJ2-5,CASSPGQGLRSQETQYF
TRBV5-1,16,TRBJ2-2,CASGPGTSGGNGELFF
TRBV6-5,16,TRBJ2-1,CASSYSTSGAYNEQFF
TRBV7-2,14,TRBJ2-3,CASSLDSGPDTQYF
TRBV20-1,14,TRBJ2-2,CSARWRGDTGELFF
TRBV7-2,14,TRBJ2-7,CASSLGLPPYEQYF
TRBV4-3,14,TRBJ1-2,CASSQDTGPGGYTF
TRBV7-2,16,TRBJ2-7,CASSTTGQGGYYEQYF
TRBV19,14,TRBJ1-4,CASSIFLGQEKLFF
TRBV7-3,15,TRBJ2-1,CASSLRDAGYNEQFF
TRBV7-8,13,TRBJ2-1,CASSLEQPREQFF
TRBV20-1,14,TRBJ2-7,CSARLAGANYEQYF
TRBV4-2,15,TRBJ2-3,CASSPGSNRGDTQYF
TRBV5-5,15,TRBJ1-3,CASSLPLTSGNTIYF
TRBV7-2,17,TRBJ2-4,CASSPRQDPGAKNIQYF
TRBV7-3,13,TRBJ2-1,CASSSGAYNEQFF
TRBV6-1,13,TRBJ2-7,CASRKTGPYEQYF
TRBV7-2,13,TRBJ2-7,CASSLGVAYEQYF
TRBV20-1,13,TRBJ1-4,CSAAHGTNEKLFF
TRBV29-1,13,TRBJ2-3,CSVNQDRADTQYF
TRBV28,17,TRBJ1-1,CASRSPGTGGRRTEAFF
TRBV20-1,14,TRBJ2-7,CSAREGRRFHEQYF
TRBV7-2,14,TRBJ2-7,CASTPVSGNYEQYF
TRBV4-2,16,TRBJ2-7,CASSQGEGGGLYEQYF
TRBV20-1,14,TRBJ2-5,CSAPPGQRQETQYF
TRBV29-1,15,TRBJ2-1,CSVDGREVTYNEQFF
TRBV20-1,14,TRBJ2-7,CSARAPRLASEQYF
TRBV20-1,14,TRBJ2-4,CSAPGTSGGNIQYF
TRBV7-7,15,TRBJ2-5,CASSPGTSLAETQYF